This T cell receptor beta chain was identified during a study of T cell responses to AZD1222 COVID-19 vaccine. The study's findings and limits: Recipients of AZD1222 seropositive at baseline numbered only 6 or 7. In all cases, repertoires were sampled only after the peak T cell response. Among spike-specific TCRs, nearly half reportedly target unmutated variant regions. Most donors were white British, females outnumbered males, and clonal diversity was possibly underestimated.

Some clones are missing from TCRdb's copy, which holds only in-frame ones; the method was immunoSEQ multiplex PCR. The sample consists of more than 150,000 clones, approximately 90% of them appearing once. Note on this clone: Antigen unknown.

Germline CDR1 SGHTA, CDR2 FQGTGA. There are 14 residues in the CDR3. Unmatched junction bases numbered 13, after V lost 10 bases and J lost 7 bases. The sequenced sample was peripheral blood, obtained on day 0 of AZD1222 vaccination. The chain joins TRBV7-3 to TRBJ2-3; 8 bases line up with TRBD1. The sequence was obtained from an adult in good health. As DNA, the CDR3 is TGTGCCACCAAGCTGGACAGGGATGTTCATACGCAGTATTTT. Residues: CATKLDRDVHTQYF.